The clone carrying this T cell receptor beta chain was counted at least ten times. Via MiXCR, TCRdb re-called the 5' RACE reads, giving one row per CDR3 protein. The sample contains roughly 40,000 distinct CDR3 sequences, 18% of which appear only once. The CDR3 runs 16 residues. Trimming stripped 4 bases from V and 3 bases from J, with 19 bases between. Germline CDR1 reads SGHRS; CDR2 reads YFSETQ. What was sequenced was naive CD4+ T cells sorted from a lymph node. Sample subset: naive CD4+ T cells, CD4+CD45RA+CD25-. This TCR was recovered from a female donor with breast cancer. The chain combines TRBV5-1 with TRBJ1-1, with D possibly matching TRBD1 (6 bases). In DNA, the CDR3 is TGCGCCAGCAGCCCCGGGGGCCCCGGCAAGCACACTGAAGCTTTCTTT. Translation: CASSPGGPGKHTEAFF.